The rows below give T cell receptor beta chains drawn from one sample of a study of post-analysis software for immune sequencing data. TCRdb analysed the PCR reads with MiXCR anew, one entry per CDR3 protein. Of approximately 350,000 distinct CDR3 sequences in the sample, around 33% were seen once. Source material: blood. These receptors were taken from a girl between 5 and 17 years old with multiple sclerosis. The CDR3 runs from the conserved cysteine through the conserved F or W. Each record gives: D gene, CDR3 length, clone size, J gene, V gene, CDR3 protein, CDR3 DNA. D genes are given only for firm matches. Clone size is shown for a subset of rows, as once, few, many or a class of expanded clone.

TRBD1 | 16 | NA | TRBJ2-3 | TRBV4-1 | CASSSPDRSSTDTQYF | TGCGCCAGCAGCTCCCCGGACAGGTCGAGCACAGATACGCAGTATTTT
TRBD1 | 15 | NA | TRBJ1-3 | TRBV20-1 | CSAQGGGPSGNTIYF | TGCAGTGCCCAGGGGGGGGGACCCTCTGGAAACACCATATATTTT
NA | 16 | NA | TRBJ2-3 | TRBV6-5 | CASSPFEGPGTDTQYF | TGTGCCAGCAGCCCCTTTGAGGGGCCGGGCACAGATACGCAGTATTTT
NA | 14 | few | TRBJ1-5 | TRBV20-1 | CSASSQVPNQPQHF | TGCAGTGCTAGTAGCCAGGTCCCAAATCAGCCCCAGCATTTT
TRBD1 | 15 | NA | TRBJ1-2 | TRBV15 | CATSPRTGKGYGYTF | TGTGCCACCAGCCCCCGGACAGGGAAGGGCTATGGCTACACCTTC
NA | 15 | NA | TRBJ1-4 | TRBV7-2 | CASSFVPGRNEKLFF | TGTGCCAGCAGCTTCGTCCCGGGACGCAATGAAAAACTGTTTTTT
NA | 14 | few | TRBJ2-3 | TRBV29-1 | CSAWTTSSTDTQYF | TGCAGCGCTTGGACTACTTCTAGCACAGATACGCAGTATTTT
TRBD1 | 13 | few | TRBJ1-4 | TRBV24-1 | CATQGGSNEKLFF | TGTGCCACCCAGGGGGGGAGCAATGAAAAACTGTTTTTT
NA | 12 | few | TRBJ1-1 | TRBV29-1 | CSVGGESTEAFF | TGCAGCGTTGGCGGGGAGAGCACTGAAGCTTTCTTT
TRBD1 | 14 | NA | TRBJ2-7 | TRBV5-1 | CASSTGQASYEQYF | TGCGCCAGCTCGACCGGACAGGCTTCCTACGAGCAGTACTTC
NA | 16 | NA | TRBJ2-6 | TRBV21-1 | CASSSRRGAGANVLTF | TGTGCCAGCAGCTCCCGCAGGGGTGCTGGGGCCAACGTCCTGACTTTC
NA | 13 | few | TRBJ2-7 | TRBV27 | CASSLRVSYEQYF | TGTGCCAGCAGTTTAAGGGTCTCCTACGAGCAGTACTTC
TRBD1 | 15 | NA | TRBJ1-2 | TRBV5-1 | CASSSRGQLWYGYTF | TGCGCCAGCAGCTCCAGGGGGCAGTTATGGTATGGCTACACCTTC
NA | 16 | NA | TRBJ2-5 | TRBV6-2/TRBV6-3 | CASSLLHVSRGETQYF | TGTGCCAGCAGTCTACTCCACGTCTCGAGGGGAGAGACCCAGTACTTC
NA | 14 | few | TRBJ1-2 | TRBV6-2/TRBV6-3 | CASSKGQTGYGYTF | TGTGCCAGCAGTAAAGGACAGACGGGCTATGGCTACACCTTC
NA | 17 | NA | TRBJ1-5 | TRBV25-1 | CASSGCLPQDSNQPQHF | TGTGCCAGCAGTGGATGCCTCCCACAAGATAGCAATCAGCCCCAGCATTTT
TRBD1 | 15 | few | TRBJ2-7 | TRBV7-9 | CASSPPGGFAYEQYF | TGTGCCAGCAGTCCTCCAGGGGGCTTTGCCTACGAGCAGTACTTC
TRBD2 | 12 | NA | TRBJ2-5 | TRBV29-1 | CSGISGEETQYF | TGCAGCGGAATTAGCGGGGAGGAGACCCAGTACTTC
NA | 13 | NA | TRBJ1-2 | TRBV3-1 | CASSQEGSSGYTF | TGTGCCAGCAGCCAAGAGGGCAGCTCTGGCTACACCTTC
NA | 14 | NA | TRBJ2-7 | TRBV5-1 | CASSLSASSYEQYF | TGCGCCAGCAGCTTGTCAGCGAGTTCCTACGAGCAGTACTTC
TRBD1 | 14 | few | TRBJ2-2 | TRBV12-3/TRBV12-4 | CASSRGRGAGELFF | TGTGCCAGCAGCAGGGGGCGCGGCGCCGGGGAGCTGTTTTTT
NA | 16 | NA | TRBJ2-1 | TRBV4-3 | CASSQDRAGRYNEQFF | TGCGCCAGCAGCCAAGATAGGGCAGGCCGTTACAATGAGCAGTTCTTC
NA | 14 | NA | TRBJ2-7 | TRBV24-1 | CATSDTAGDNTQYF | TGTGCCACCAGTGATACGGCAGGGGATAATACCCAGTACTTC
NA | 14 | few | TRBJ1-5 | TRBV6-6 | CASRSGGLGQPQHF | TGTGCCAGCAGATCCGGGGGCCTCGGTCAGCCCCAGCATTTT
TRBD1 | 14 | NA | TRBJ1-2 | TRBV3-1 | CASSQGTGLGGYTF | TGTGCCAGCAGCCAAGGGACAGGGTTAGGTGGCTACACCTTC
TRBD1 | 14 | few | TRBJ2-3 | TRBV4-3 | CASSQRTGADTQYF | TGCGCCAGCAGCCAGAGGACAGGCGCAGATACGCAGTATTTT
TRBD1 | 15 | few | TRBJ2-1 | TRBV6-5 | CASRGDRSSYNEQFF | TGTGCCAGCAGGGGGGACAGGAGCTCCTACAATGAGCAGTTCTTC
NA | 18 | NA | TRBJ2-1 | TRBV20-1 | CSASVQGRLLKGYNEQFF | TGCAGTGCTTCCGTTCAAGGACGGCTCCTCAAGGGGTACAATGAGCAGTTCTTC
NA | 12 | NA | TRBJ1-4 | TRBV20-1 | CSAARESEKLFF | TGCAGTGCAGCCAGGGAAAGCGAAAAACTGTTTTTT
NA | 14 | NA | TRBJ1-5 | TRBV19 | CASRTKTSNHPQHF | TGTGCCAGTAGAACAAAGACTAGCAATCACCCCCAGCATTTT